Shown below are 21 T cell receptor beta chains from a single sample sequenced in a study of cytomegalovirus exposure and HLA in healthy donors. PCR employed 60 Vbeta and 13 Jbeta primers. The table came from immunoSEQ multiplex PCR; TCRdb's copy has only in-frame clones and leaves some out. The sample shows about 160,000 clones, approximately 79% of them seen only once. The sequencing input was PBMCs. Source of these receptors: a man between 35 and 55 years old in good health and CMV-seronegative.

The CDR3 DNA reads as TGTGCTAGTGCCGTTTGGGGGCGGCGCGGGAGAGGAGAGACCCAGTACTTC. It codes for CASAVWGRRGRGETQYF. The V call is TRBV12-5, the J call TRBJ2-5, with a possible D match to TRBD2 (7 bases). Germline assignment: CDR1 LGHNT and CDR2 FRNRAP. The CDR3 is 17 amino acids. The V end lost 7 bases, the J end lost 4 bases, and 25 bases lay between the germline ends.

The chain links TRBV7-2 to TRBJ2-3; 8 bases fit TRBD1. Germline CDR1 reads SGHTA; CDR2 reads FQGNSA. J was trimmed by 6 bases and V by 5 bases; bases with no gene match: 13. This CDR3 is 16 amino acids long. The CDR3 DNA sequence: TGTGCCAGCAGCCTAGAGCAGGGGGCGCAGGGGGATACGCAGTATTTT. This codes for CASSLEQGAQGDTQYF.

This chain joins TRBV5-1 and TRBJ2-7, with 7 bases that match TRBD1. Trimming took 4 bases from V and 0 from J; bases not matched to a gene: 4. CDR1 is SGHRS and CDR2 is YFSETQ in the germline V gene. The CDR3 loop spans 14 amino acids. In DNA form, the CDR3 reads TGCGCCAGCAGCCCATGGGACAGCTCCTACGAGCAGTACTTC. It yields the protein CASSPWDSSYEQYF.

This chain links TRBV2 with TRBJ2-5; TRBD1 matches 8 bases. J gave up 1 base and V 4 bases, and 5 bases lay outside the gene matches. This CDR3 region has 15 residues. Germline CDR1 SNHLY, CDR2 FYNNEI. In nucleotides, the CDR3 is TGTGCCAGCAGTGTAGGGACAGGCCGCCAAGAGACCCAGTACTTC. Residues: CASSVGTGRQETQYF.

The J gene is TRBJ1-6, the V gene TRBV28; tentative D call: TRBD1 (6 bases). Germline assignment: CDR1 MDHEN and CDR2 SYDVKM. CDR3 length equals 13 residues. V shed 8 bases and J shed 7 bases, with 12 bases lying between them. CDR3 DNA: TGTGCCAGCGTATTAGGGGGAAATTCACCCCTCCACTTT. Its translation: CASVLGGNSPLHF.

Concerning this clone: The same CDR3 is also encoded by other DNA sequences in this sample. The rearrangement joins TRBV7-2 to TRBJ2-7; TRBD2 might be the D (7 bases). CDR1 SGHTA and CDR2 FQGNSA come from the germline V gene. V was trimmed by 2 bases and J by 4 bases, leaving 18 bases between them. The CDR3 runs to 16 residues. The CDR3 is CASSLRGGALSYEQYF. CDR3 DNA sequence: TGTGCCAGCAGCTTAAGGGGGGGGGCTCTTTCTTACGAGCAGTACTTC.

The gene calls are TRBV21-1 and TRBJ2-3; the table's D call, TRBD2, has no DNA check behind it. TRBV21-1 is flagged as a pseudogene. CDR3 size: 16 residues. The CDR3 reads CASSKLASVGSDTQYF. The CDR3 nucleotides read TGTGCCAGCAGCAAACTCGCTAGCGTTGGGTCAGATACGCAGTATTTT.

This clone was detected a few times. This chain joins TRBV6-5 and TRBJ2-5; TRBD1 might be the D (6 bases). Germline V gene data show CDR1 as MNHEY and CDR2 as SVGAGI. V lost 4 bases, J lost 1 base, and 16 bases lay in between. CDR3 size: 16 residues. The CDR3 sequence: CASSSLTGFSQETQYF. In DNA, the CDR3 is TGTGCCAGCAGTTCTCTGACAGGATTTAGCCAAGAGACCCAGTACTTC.

V is TRBV7-2 and J is TRBJ1-3, with D possibly TRBD1 on 6 matching bases. V lost 0 bases, J lost 0 bases, and 12 bases lay in between. Germline CDR1 and CDR2: SGHTA and FQGNSA. This CDR3 comprises 17 residues. Here the CDR3 DNA reads TGTGCCAGCAGCTTAGCGTCAGGGGCCATCTCTGGAAACACCATATATTTT. Translated: CASSLASGAISGNTIYF.

A single count supports this clone. J is TRBJ1-2 and V is TRBV6-1, with 7 bases matching TRBD1. The CDR3 is made up of 14 amino acids. The germline V gene encodes CDR1 MNHNS and CDR2 SASEGT. The V and J ends lost 2 bases and 4 bases, in that order; junction bases with no gene match: 4. CDR3 sequence (DNA): TGTGCCAGCAGTGAAAGGGCAGGGGGCTATGGCTACACCTTC. Translation: CASSERAGGYGYTF.

The rearrangement joins TRBV18 to TRBJ2-6; unclear D gene. This CDR3 is built from 15 residues. The germline gives CDR1 KGHSH, CDR2 LQKENI. Trimming took off 3 bases at V and 0 bases at J, with 6 bases between the two ends. The CDR3 DNA is TGTGCCAGCTCACCCGAGTACTCTGGGGCCAACGTCCTGACTTTC. It is translated as CASSPEYSGANVLTF.

CDR3 residues: CASSPGTSGSYEQYF. The CDR3 nucleotides are TGTGCCAGCTCTCCCGGGACTAGCGGCTCCTACGAGCAGTACTTC. This sequence joins TRBV18 and TRBJ2-7; TRBD2 matches at 11 bases. Germline V gene lookup returns CDR1 KGHSH and CDR2 LQKENI. The CDR3 extends over 15 amino acids. Unmatched junction bases numbered 4, after V lost 6 bases and J lost 0 bases.

This chain uses TRBV6-5 with TRBJ2-5; D call uncertain. The end of the DNA is better explained by TRBJ2-7, so the J call may be wrong. The CDR3 is 13 residues long. CDR1 MNHEY and CDR2 SVGAGI come from the germline V gene. CDR3 sequence (DNA): TGTGCCAGCAGTTACTGGCAGGCCTACGAGCAGTACTTC. This translates into CASSYWQAYEQYF.

The chain carries TRBV5-4 and TRBJ2-1; unclear D gene. Looked up from germline, CDR1 is SGHNT and CDR2 is YYREEE (reference sequence). The CDR3 extends over 17 amino acids. Trimming removed 0 bases at V and 1 base at J, with 14 bases between. The DNA of the CDR3 is TGTGCCAGCAGCTTGGTATTCCAGGAACGATCCTACAATGAGCAGTTCTTC. Encoded protein: CASSLVFQERSYNEQFF.

The rearrangement joins TRBV28 to TRBJ1-4; 9 nucleotides match TRBD1. The CDR3 totals 15 residues. Germline V gene lookup returns CDR1 MDHEN and CDR2 SYDVKM. After removal of 5 bases from V and 4 bases from J, the junction contained 5 bases not matched to a gene. Here the CDR3 DNA reads TGTGCCAGCAGTCCCCAGACAGGGGGTAATGAAAAACTGTTTTTT. Translated: CASSPQTGGNEKLFF.

CDR3: CASSLTGLQNYGYTF. The CDR3 DNA sequence: TGCGCCAGCAGCTTGACAGGCCTGCAAAACTATGGCTACACCTTC. The V call is TRBV5-1, the J call TRBJ1-2, with D possibly matching TRBD1 (5 bases). The CDR3 runs to 15 residues. V lost 1 base and J 2 bases, leaving 12 bases between the germline ends. The germline CDR1 and CDR2 sequences are SGHRS and YFSETQ.

The rearrangement links TRBV4-1 to TRBJ2-7, with a possible D match to TRBD2 (6 bases). Germline assignment: CDR1 MGHRA and CDR2 YSYEKL. The CDR3 totals 13 residues. Trimming left V 2 bases short and J 10 bases short, with 15 bases between. CDR3 nucleotides: TGCGCCAGCAGCCAACGACTGCCGGGACTTCAGTACTTC. Translation gives CASSQRLPGLQYF.

The V call is TRBV20-1, the J call TRBJ1-5; D call uncertain. This CDR3 spans 11 amino acids. Germline loops: CDR1 DFQATT, CDR2 SNEGSKA (reference sequence). Deletions cut 8 bases from V and 6 bases from J, with 11 bases between. The CDR3: CSSGAGQPQHF. CDR3 bases: TGCAGTTCAGGTGCGGGTCAGCCCCAGCATTTT.

This chain joins TRBV2 and TRBJ2-3; D is possibly TRBD1 (5 bases). Germline CDR1 and CDR2: SNHLY and FYNNEI. The CDR3 has 14 residues. With 5 bases removed from V and 1 base from J, the gap between germline ends came to 10 bases. The CDR3 sequence is CASSFRVGTDTQYF. CDR3 nucleotide sequence: TGTGCCAGCAGTTTCAGGGTTGGCACAGATACGCAGTATTTT.

This chain links TRBV6-6 with TRBJ1-1, with D possibly matching TRBD1 (6 bases). Between the trimmed V and J ends, which lost 2 bases and 7 bases, there was a span of 11 bases. Germline CDR1 reads MNHNY; CDR2 reads SVGAGI (reference sequence). The CDR3 runs to 13 residues. The CDR3 reads CASSYGGADEAFF. CDR3 coding DNA: TGTGCCAGCAGTTACGGGGGGGCGGATGAAGCTTTCTTT.

V usage is TRBV28 and J usage is TRBJ1-5; possible D gene TRBD1, 5 bases. Trimming took 1 base from V and 3 from J, leaving 7 bases between them. Looked up from germline, CDR1 is MDHEN and CDR2 is SYDVKM. The CDR3 consists of 14 residues. The CDR3 spells CASSLSGHNQPQHF. The CDR3 DNA follows: TGTGCCAGCAGTTTATCCGGACACAATCAGCCCCAGCATTTT.